This record covers a single TCR beta chain. TCRdb independently ran MiXCR on the RT-PCR reads; one entry per CDR3 protein. This sample has about 680,000 distinct CDR3 sequences; 14% occur once, and the top ten carry 3.6%. The CDR3 is 13 residues long. Germline values: CDR1 MNHNS, CDR2 SASEGT. The J segment lost 8 bases and the V segment lost 6 bases, leaving 4 bases of the junction unmatched. The chain carries TRBV6-1 and TRBJ2-3; TRBD1 aligns across 11 bases. This clonotype originated in a female donor in good health, serving as a healthy control. Sequenced input: memory CD4+ T cells from blood. CDR3 region: CASSGQGASTQYF. The CDR3 DNA reads TGTGCCAGCAGCGGACAGGGGGCGTCTACGCAGTATTTT.